Described below is a single T cell receptor beta chain sequence and its context. The target of this receptor is not known. Nothing much larger sits one base from this clone, and base qualities are not available. Blood samples were collected up to 4 times in the first month after transplant and then at least monthly when available. The CDR3 spans 16 residues, from the cysteine through the phenylalanine. Only the CDR3 DNA stays, 48 bases, in frame from base 1. CDR1 and CDR2 are read off the germline V gene (reference sequence) as WNHNN and SYGVQD. V gives up 0 bases and J gives up 4 bases, and the segment between their germline ends measures 16 bases. The library was produced with the immunoSEQ multiplex PCR assay. Adaptive Biotechnologies carried out high-throughput TCR-beta CDR3 sequencing of genomic DNA for most patients. The published analysis was carried out like this. Adaptive's ImmunoSEQ software was the source of the TCR sequencing data for around 20 patients, while three other patients were processed with MiXCR and VDJtools. CDR3 nucleotide sequences shared between donor and recipient were removed because their origin could not be assigned. At least 2-fold expansion over unstimulated cells and a minimum CFSE-low frequency of 0.002% (template counts) or 0.001% (read counts) were required for clones to be classified as alloreactive. Clones detected in sequenced pre-transplant spleen, lymph node, or MLR CFSE-low populations of the donor or recipient were defined as mappable. Cumulative frequency of alloreactive clones was calculated as a percentage of all sequences weighted by copy number. TCRdb took this table from immuneACCESS and kept in-frame rearrangements with V and J called. Such tables lack part of the clones; where checked against another copy, unresolved V genes explain under half of the gap, and the rest is unexplained. The DNA was the basis for D and trimming; V, J and clone size are from that table. For this sample there are some 10,000 clones; around 92% appear just once. Around 5.2% of the sample belongs to the ten largest clones.

This sample is part of a study of graft-versus-host responses after intestinal transplantation (dated by TCRdb to about 2021). Study-wide context: Recipients received multivisceral, liver-intestinal, or isolated intestinal transplants. Every recipient was given anti-thymocyte globulin induction, followed by approximately 3 years of maintenance tacrolimus and steroids. Donor T cell macrochimerism was defined as a peak of at least 4% donor T cells among recipient peripheral blood mononuclear cells. Samples from a few later patients were sequenced in-house on an Illumina MiSeq with MiXCR processing rather than by the commercial service. To identify alloreactive clones, pre-transplant mixed lymphocyte reaction products were sequenced and compared with unstimulated pre-transplant donor and recipient T cells. Graft-versus-host and host-versus-graft alloreactive T cell clones were tracked in the graft, circulation and bone marrow after intestinal transplantation using bulk TCR-beta CDR3 sequencing. The cohort enrolled about two dozen intestinal transplant recipients including one retransplant, and a few patients lacking pretransplant specimens were excluded.

What the authors observed across the whole study: The relatively low number and heterogeneity of intestinal transplant patients limited the conclusions. GvH clones turned up in recipient bone marrow, with some appearing earlier in ileal mucosa or blood, a pattern consistent with an intestinal mucosal origin. Early after transplant, declines in HvG clones were associated with peak levels of circulating GvH clones. In patients with donor T cell macrochimerism, the allografts had high GvH to HvG T cell clonal ratios.

The material sequenced was PBMCs, taken 68 days after transplant. The TCR comes from a human patient who received an intestinal transplant, so some T cells may come from the graft donor. The rearrangement combines TRBV10-1 with TRBJ2-7; the D gene assignment is ambiguous. The encoded CDR3 is CASSESLREMNYEQYF. The nucleotide sequence reads TGCGCCAGCAGTGAGTCCTTAAGGGAAATGAATTACGAGCAGTACTTC.